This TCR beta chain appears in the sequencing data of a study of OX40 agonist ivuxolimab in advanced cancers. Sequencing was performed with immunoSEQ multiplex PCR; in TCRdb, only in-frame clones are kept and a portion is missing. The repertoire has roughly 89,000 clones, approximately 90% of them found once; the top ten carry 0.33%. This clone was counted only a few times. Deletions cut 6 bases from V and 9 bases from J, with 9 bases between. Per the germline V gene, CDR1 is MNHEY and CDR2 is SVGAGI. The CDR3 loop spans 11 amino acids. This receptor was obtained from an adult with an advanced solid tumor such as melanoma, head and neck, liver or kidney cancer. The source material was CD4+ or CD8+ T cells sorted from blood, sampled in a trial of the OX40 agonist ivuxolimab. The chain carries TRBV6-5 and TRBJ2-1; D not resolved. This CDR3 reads CASRLGGEQFF. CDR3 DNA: TGTGCCAGCAGGCTGGGTGGTGAGCAGTTCTTC.